The subject of this entry is one TCR beta chain. The entry originates in a study of CD8 T cells in ankylosing spondylitis. TCRdb passed the 5' RACE reads through MiXCR, listing each CDR3 protein once. Found here are about 160,000 distinct CDR3 sequences, just over 9.5% of them singletons; the top ten hold around 16%. Germline lookup yields CDR1 GTSNPN and CDR2 SVGIG (reference sequence). Trimming pared 1 base from V and 3 bases from J, leaving 13 bases between. The CDR3 is 14 residues long. Input material: blood, either unsorted or a sorted T cell fraction (not recorded which). V is TRBV30 and J is TRBJ2-7; D gene unclear. The receptor's source is a female donor with ankylosing spondylitis or in good health (not recorded which). CDR3 residues: CAWSGAVTFYEQYF. As DNA, the CDR3 is TGTGCCTGGAGTGGGGCCGTGACTTTCTACGAGCAGTACTTC.